Below, 3 T cell receptor beta chains from the same sample are listed, as sequenced in a study of T-cell memory formation after mild COVID-19. One entry per CDR3 protein, called by TCRdb with MiXCR from the 5' RACE reads. Here the sample spans roughly 600,000 distinct CDR3 sequences, roughly 17% being singletons. Specimen: PBMCs or a T cell subset sorted from them (not recorded which). The receptors were gathered from an adult woman who had mild COVID-19 (a few samples of this study predate the infection). Cell type and time point are not known.

This rearrangement joins TRBV12-3 or TRBV12-4 to TRBJ2-5; 10 bases line up with TRBD2. The length of the CDR3 is 18 residues. The V segment lost 3 bases and the J segment 4 bases; nucleotides outside the gene matches: 14. The CDR3 loop is CASSFNSGRPLDAETQYF. In DNA form, the CDR3 reads TGTGCCAGCAGTTTCAATAGCGGGAGGCCCCTCGATGCAGAGACCCAGTACTTC.

Only a few counts were recorded for this clonotype. The chain joins TRBV19 to TRBJ2-2; perhaps TRBD2 as D (5 bases). Between the trimmed V and J ends, which lost 3 bases and 6 bases, there was a span of 11 bases. The CDR3 runs 14 residues. Germline V gene lookup returns CDR1 LNHDA and CDR2 SQIVND (reference sequence). CDR3 sequence reads: CASSIGKWSGELFF. CDR3 bases: TGTGCCAGTAGTATCGGGAAATGGTCCGGGGAGCTGTTTTTT.

This clonotype occurred a few times. The chain recombines TRBV3-1 with TRBJ2-3, with 8 bases that match TRBD2. With V trimmed by 4 bases and J by 2 bases, 2 bases remained unmatched. Germline V gene lookup returns CDR1 LGHDT and CDR2 YNNKEL (reference sequence). This CDR3 is built from 14 residues. Here the CDR3 reads CASSRGLATDTQYF. For the CDR3, the DNA is TGTGCCAGCAGCCGCGGACTAGCCACAGATACGCAGTATTTT.